The clone carrying this TCR beta chain showed up just a few times. Isolation of naive CD8 T cells was achieved by sorting on a CD8+CD4-CCR7+CD45RA+ phenotype. These data are taken from a study of molecular identifiers for immune sequencing clone quantification. Per germline, CDR1 MNHEY and CDR2 SMNVEV (reference sequence). This CDR3 is 15 amino acids long. V was trimmed by 5 bases and J by 0 bases, leaving 11 bases between them. Bulk libraries came from a prior protocol with listed TCR primers. MiXCR, run by TCRdb on the PCR reads, gives a single entry per CDR3 protein. The sample has under 800,000 distinct CDR3 sequences, about 25% seen once; the top ten hold around 0.78%.

This sequence originates from a human donor in good health. Some libraries in this study had Jurkat cell RNA spiked in. Sequences were obtained from naive CD8+ T cells from blood, with Jurkat cell RNA spiked in. The subset here: FACS-sorted CD8+CD4-CCR7+CD45RA+ naive T cells. The chain carries TRBV27 and TRBJ1-5, with D unclear. The CDR3 loop is CASSITAYSNQPQHF. The CDR3 bases are TGTGCCAGCAGTATCACAGCGTATAGCAATCAGCCCCAGCATTTT.